A single sample is the source of the 23 T cell receptor beta chains below, sequenced in a study of blood T cell repertoires in COVID-19. Sequencing used immunoSEQ multiplex PCR; TCRdb keeps in-frame clones, though not all of them. Among some 94,000 clones listed, around nine tenths were seen once. The sample comprised peripheral blood. These receptors all stem from a human donor in a cohort sampled during active COVID-19.

The chain links TRBV28 to TRBJ2-2; 8 bases agree with TRBD1. Germline assignment: CDR1 MDHEN and CDR2 SYDVKM. The CDR3 has 15 residues. J gave up 6 bases and V 5 bases, and 8 bases lay outside the gene matches. CDR3 in DNA: TGTGCCAGCAGTCCATCGACAGGGGTCCCCGGGGAGCTGTTTTTT. The encoded protein is CASSPSTGVPGELFF.

This clone was seen just once. The chain carries TRBV2 and TRBJ2-5; unclear D gene. V was cut by 0 bases and J by 4 bases, with 9 bases left in between. The CDR3 sequence is 14 residues long. In germline, CDR1 is SNHLY, CDR2 FYNNEI. The CDR3 nucleotides read TGTGCCAGCAGTGAAGCGCTTCCGGGAGAGACCCAGTACTTC. Translating gives CASSEALPGETQYF.

The chain links TRBV12-3 or TRBV12-4 to TRBJ2-3; unclear D gene. The CDR3 length is 13 residues. Trimming stripped 3 bases from V and 2 bases from J, with 6 bases between. CDR3 region: CASSFTNTDTQYF. Here the CDR3 DNA reads TGTGCCAGCAGTTTCACTAACACAGATACGCAGTATTTT.

The chain has TRBV15 and TRBJ1-4; D gene ambiguous. Trimming took off 1 base at V and 16 bases at J, with 13 bases between the two ends. The CDR3 spans 12 residues. The V gene's germline CDR1 is LNHNV and CDR2 YYDKDF (reference sequence). CDR3 amino acids: CATSRGHRERFF. DNA of the CDR3: TGTGCCACCAGCAGAGGTCACCGAGAACGGTTTTTT.

This clone was seen more than once but under ten times. The V gene is TRBV3-1 (or the pseudogene TRBV3-2), the J gene TRBJ1-5, with a tentative D call TRBD1 (5 bases). CDR3 size: 13 residues. The V end lost 6 bases, the J end lost 3 bases, and 9 bases lay between the germline ends. Germline CDR1 is LGHDT and CDR2 is YNNKEL (reference sequence). CDR3 in DNA: TGTGCCAGCAGTCCGACAGTCAATCAGCCCCAGCATTTT. Translated: CASSPTVNQPQHF.

The chain combines TRBV2 with TRBJ1-1, with D unclear. V was cut by 7 bases and J by 3 bases, with 6 bases left in between. CDR3 length: 11 amino acids. CDR1 SNHLY and CDR2 FYNNEI come from the germline V gene. This CDR3 is CASTYDTEAFF. CDR3 DNA: TGTGCCAGCACCTATGACACTGAAGCTTTCTTT.

This chain joins TRBV11-1 and TRBJ2-1, with no clear D. With 1 base removed from V and 2 bases from J, the gap between germline ends came to 12 bases. This CDR3 comprises 16 residues. Germline lookup yields CDR1 SGHAT and CDR2 FQDESV (reference sequence). The CDR3 here is CASSLGSQSTYNEQFF. DNA of the CDR3: TGTGCCAGCAGCTTAGGCTCACAGTCTACCTACAATGAGCAGTTCTTC.

A few counts support this clone. The rearrangement joins TRBV7-9 to TRBJ1-5; 7 bases are shared with TRBD1. The CDR3 sequence is 17 residues long. Losses at the gene ends were 0 bases for V and 1 base for J; bases not matched to a gene: 6. Per the germline V gene, CDR1 is SEHNR and CDR2 is FQNEAQ (reference sequence). CDR3 DNA sequence: TGTGCCAGCAGCTTAGCGCTCGGGACAGAAAGCAATCAGCCCCAGCATTTT. Its translation is CASSLALGTESNQPQHF.

This clone has only a few counts. This sequence joins TRBV14 and TRBJ1-2; possible D gene TRBD1, 5 bases. Trimming cost V 3 bases and J 8 bases, with 13 bases left between them. This CDR3 comprises 13 residues. CDR1 and CDR2 from the germline V gene are SGHDN and FVKESK. The CDR3 DNA reads TGTGCCAGCAGCCATTTGGAGGGACTCGGCTACACCTTC. It yields the protein CASSHLEGLGYTF.

The chain employs TRBV4-1 and TRBJ1-1; D remains unclear. The ends were cut back, 0 bases at V and 5 bases at J, with 10 bases in the middle. The V gene's germline CDR1 is MGHRA and CDR2 YSYEKL. This CDR3 is built from 14 residues. The CDR3 loop reads CASSQDDFGTEAFF. The CDR3 DNA is TGCGCCAGCAGCCAAGACGACTTTGGTACTGAAGCTTTCTTT.

This sequence joins TRBV19 and TRBJ1-1; D not certain. Trimming cost V 6 bases and J 4 bases, with 6 bases left between them. The CDR3 runs to 11 residues. Per the germline V gene, CDR1 is LNHDA and CDR2 is SQIVND (reference sequence). CDR3 amino acids: CASSGVTEAFF. In DNA, the CDR3 is TGTGCCAGTAGCGGGGTCACTGAAGCTTTCTTT.

This rearrangement joins TRBV27 to TRBJ2-1; TRBD1 aligns across 7 bases. CDR1 and CDR2 (germline): MNHEY, SMNVEV (reference sequence). Trimming at V came to 5 bases and at J to 3 bases, leaving 4 bases not matched to a gene. The CDR3 length is 14 residues. Here the CDR3 DNA reads TGTGCCAGCAGTACCCGGGACAGCTACAATGAGCAGTTCTTC. It yields the protein CASSTRDSYNEQFF.

This chain connects TRBV7-9 to TRBJ2-7, with a tentative D call TRBD1 (6 bases). This CDR3 region has 15 residues. V lost 5 bases and J 4 bases, leaving 18 bases between the germline ends. CDR1 is SEHNR, CDR2 FQNEAQ, per germline (reference sequence). CDR3 residues: CASSQQGALSYEQYF. The CDR3 DNA reads TGTGCCAGCAGCCAACAGGGAGCCCTCTCTTACGAGCAGTACTTC.

The rearrangement joins TRBV5-1 to TRBJ1-1; a weak D match, TRBD1 (6 bases). The CDR3 consists of 14 residues. Trimming left V 2 bases short and J 2 bases short, with 10 bases between. CDR1 is SGHRS, CDR2 YFSETQ, per germline. CDR3 region: CASSLTGRNTEAFF. The DNA of the CDR3 is TGCGCCAGCAGCTTAACAGGGCGAAACACTGAAGCTTTCTTT.

This clone appeared a few times. This chain uses TRBV11-2 with TRBJ2-2; D is ambiguous. V shed 4 bases and J shed 6 bases, with 3 bases lying between them. Germline V CDR1 and CDR2: SGHAT, FQNNGV. This CDR3 spans 11 amino acids. CDR3 bases: TGTGCCAGCAGCTCTCCCGGGGAGCTGTTTTTT. Translating it yields CASSSPGELFF.

This clone came up once. This rearrangement joins TRBV7-6 to TRBJ1-3; 8 positions match TRBD1. Germline CDR1 and CDR2: SGHVS and FNYEAQ. CDR3 length equals 18 residues. The V and J ends lost 4 bases and 5 bases, in that order; junction bases with no gene match: 16. DNA for the CDR3: TGTGCCAGCAGCTCCCCCCAGACAGGGGCAGGAGTTAGAAACACCATATATTTT. As protein: CASSSPQTGAGVRNTIYF. The entire variable domain, with the rest obtained from reference TRBV7-6 and TRBJ1-3, is as follows: GAGVSQSPRYKVTKRGQDVALRCDPISGHVSLYWYRQALGQGPEFLTYFNYEAQQDKSGLPNDRFSAERPEGSISTLTIQRTEQRDSAMYRCASSSPQTGAGVRNTIYFGEGSWLTVV.

This chain connects TRBV6-4 to TRBJ2-1; 10 bases fit TRBD2. Germline lookup yields CDR1 MRHNA and CDR2 SNTAGT. V trimming: 4 bases; J trimming: 8 bases; junction bases outside the gene matches: 5. The CDR3 contains 14 residues. The DNA for the CDR3 is TGTGCCAGCAGTGGGTCTAGCGGGAGTGATGAGCAGTTCTTC. It codes for CASSGSSGSDEQFF.

This chain uses TRBV13 with TRBJ2-1; 10 bases match TRBD2. This CDR3 region has 15 residues. With 6 bases clipped from V and 7 bases from J, the junction kept 9 bases outside the gene matches. Germline values: CDR1 PRHDT, CDR2 FYEKMQ (reference sequence). The CDR3, as DNA: TGTGCCAGCAGTCGATCCAGCGGGAGGGTAAATGAGCAGTTCTTC. Translated, it gives CASSRSSGRVNEQFF.

This rearrangement joins TRBV28 to TRBJ2-7, with TRBD2 matching over 11 bases. J gave up 2 bases and V 6 bases, and 6 bases lay outside the gene matches. CDR1 and CDR2 from the germline V gene are MDHEN and SYDVKM. CDR3 length: 15 amino acids. The CDR3 DNA sequence: TGTGCCAGCAGGCCACCTAGCGGGAGGACCTACGAGCAGTACTTC. Amino acids: CASRPPSGRTYEQYF. The variable domain in full, with the rest retrieved from reference TRBV28 and TRBJ2-7, is DVKVTQSSRYLVKRTGEKVFLECVQDMDHENMFWYRQDPGLGLRLIYFSYDVKMKEKGDIPEGYSVSREKKERFSLILESASTNQTSMYLCASRPPSGRTYEQYFGPGTRLTVT.

With respect to this clone: The germline gene is not matched at one end of the junction; a read error may be the cause. The gene calls are TRBV10-3 and TRBJ1-1; unclear D gene. This CDR3 is 13 amino acids long. In germline, CDR1 is ENHRY, CDR2 SYGVKD. The CDR3 loop reads CAIGDRDVTEAFF. CDR3 DNA sequence: TGTGCCATCGGTGACCGGGATGTCACTGAAGCTTTCTTT.

The rearrangement joins TRBV6-5 to TRBJ2-7; D remains ambiguous. The ends were cut back, 7 bases at V and 4 bases at J, with 17 bases in the middle. This CDR3 spans 14 amino acids. Germline V gene data show CDR1 as MNHEY and CDR2 as SVGAGI. CDR3 in amino acids: CASIIGQFGYEQYF. The DNA for the CDR3 is TGTGCCAGCATAATTGGGCAGTTCGGATACGAGCAGTACTTC.

The CDR3 reads CASSSSGDYEQYF. The CDR3 DNA follows: TGTGCCAGCAGTTCCTCGGGGGACTACGAGCAGTACTTC. V usage is TRBV12-3 or TRBV12-4 and J usage is TRBJ2-7, with D possibly TRBD2 on 6 matching bases. Trimming shortened V by 4 bases and J by 3 bases, and 10 bases separated the two germline ends. The CDR3 is 13 amino acids.

Turning to this clone: The same CDR3 is also encoded by other DNA sequences in this sample. The chain couples TRBV7-9 to TRBJ2-6; D may be TRBD1 (6 bases). Trimming took 2 bases from V and 3 from J, leaving 14 bases between them. Germline V lookup: CDR1 SEHNR, CDR2 FQNEAQ (reference sequence). The CDR3 is made up of 17 amino acids. The CDR3 sequence is CASSLIQGQGGANVLTF. DNA of the CDR3: TGTGCCAGCAGCTTAATCCAGGGGCAGGGTGGGGCCAACGTCCTGACTTTC.